Listed below are T cell receptor beta chains from one sample, sequenced in a study of T cell repertoires in cytomegalovirus infection. From the reads, TCRdb called clonotypes with MiXCR, one entry per CDR3 protein. The sample has 200,000 to 250,000 distinct CDR3 sequences, over 20% seen once. Sample: CD8+ T cells from PBMCs. The receptors were gathered from a human donor in good health (CMV status not recorded). Some clones in this sample may be carry-over from other donors' samples. The CDR3 runs from the conserved cysteine through the conserved F or W. Fields, in order: J gene, clone size, D gene, V gene, CDR3 protein, CDR3 DNA. D genes are given only for firm matches. Clone size appears in some rows only: once, few, many, or a class for an expanded clone.

j_gene: TRBJ1-2
abundance: many
d_gene: -
v_gene: TRBV7-2
CDR3aa: CASSLRLGGHYGYTF
CDR3nt: TGTGCCAGCAGCTTACGGCTCGGGGGACACTATGGCTACACCTTC

j_gene: TRBJ2-7
abundance: -
d_gene: -
v_gene: TRBV11-2
CDR3aa: CASSLSTFYEQYF
CDR3nt: TGTGCCAGCAGCTTATCGACATTCTACGAGCAGTACTTC

j_gene: TRBJ2-7
abundance: -
d_gene: -
v_gene: TRBV7-9
CDR3aa: CASSLESLASYEQYF
CDR3nt: TGTGCCAGCAGCTTAGAATCTCTGGCCTCCTACGAGCAGTACTTC

j_gene: TRBJ1-6
abundance: -
d_gene: -
v_gene: TRBV14
CDR3aa: CASSLSGTGNSPLHF
CDR3nt: TGTGCCAGCAGCCTCTCCGGGACGGGTAATTCACCCCTCCACTTT

j_gene: TRBJ2-3
abundance: -
d_gene: -
v_gene: TRBV7-9
CDR3aa: CASSHPGASTDTQYF
CDR3nt: TGTGCCAGCAGCCATCCCGGAGCTAGCACAGATACGCAGTATTTT

j_gene: TRBJ2-7
abundance: -
d_gene: -
v_gene: TRBV5-4
CDR3aa: CASSLSWGNNDEQYF
CDR3nt: TGTGCCAGCAGCTTGTCCTGGGGGAATAACGACGAGCAGTACTTC

j_gene: TRBJ2-1
abundance: few
d_gene: TRBD2
v_gene: TRBV28
CDR3aa: CASSLGRGGHEQFF
CDR3nt: TGTGCCAGCAGTTTGGGGCGGGGGGGCCATGAGCAGTTCTTC

j_gene: TRBJ2-1
abundance: -
d_gene: TRBD1
v_gene: TRBV6-2/TRBV6-3
CDR3aa: CASRSPGGEFF
CDR3nt: TGTGCCAGCAGGAGCCCAGGGGGTGAGTTCTTC

j_gene: TRBJ1-5
abundance: many
d_gene: -
v_gene: TRBV19
CDR3aa: CASRSGGAHQPQHF
CDR3nt: TGTGCCAGTAGGTCGGGGGGGGCACATCAGCCCCAGCATTTT

j_gene: TRBJ2-1
abundance: few
d_gene: -
v_gene: TRBV7-2
CDR3aa: CASSLGFEQFF
CDR3nt: TGTGCCAGCAGCTTAGGGTTTGAGCAGTTCTTC

j_gene: TRBJ2-1
abundance: -
d_gene: TRBD2
v_gene: TRBV7-3
CDR3aa: CASSEIGGGYNEQFF
CDR3nt: TGTGCCAGCAGCGAAATCGGGGGGGGATACAATGAGCAGTTCTTC

j_gene: TRBJ1-1
abundance: many
d_gene: TRBD1
v_gene: TRBV7-2
CDR3aa: CASSLPGQGARNTEAFF
CDR3nt: TGTGCCAGCAGCTTACCCGGACAGGGGGCGCGGAACACTGAAGCTTTCTTT

j_gene: TRBJ2-5
abundance: -
d_gene: -
v_gene: TRBV10-3
CDR3aa: CAIRPRDGSAETQYF
CDR3nt: TGTGCCATCAGACCCCGGGACGGCTCGGCAGAGACCCAGTACTTC

j_gene: TRBJ1-5
abundance: -
d_gene: -
v_gene: TRBV6-6
CDR3aa: CASSYAQPQHF
CDR3nt: TGTGCCAGCAGTTACGCTCAGCCCCAGCATTTT

j_gene: TRBJ1-1
abundance: few
d_gene: -
v_gene: TRBV19
CDR3aa: CASSIGGSSNTEAFF
CDR3nt: TGTGCCAGTAGTATAGGAGGCAGCAGTAACACTGAAGCTTTCTTT

j_gene: TRBJ2-7
abundance: many
d_gene: -
v_gene: TRBV7-3
CDR3aa: CASSLIEGYEQYF
CDR3nt: TGTGCCAGCAGCTTAATAGAGGGGTACGAGCAGTACTTC

j_gene: TRBJ1-2
abundance: -
d_gene: -
v_gene: TRBV9
CDR3aa: CASSSGGGYGYTF
CDR3nt: TGTGCCAGCAGCAGTGGAGGGGGGTATGGCTACACCTTC

j_gene: TRBJ2-1
abundance: few
d_gene: -
v_gene: TRBV29-1
CDR3aa: CSVEGYNEQFF
CDR3nt: TGCAGCGTTGAAGGGTACAATGAGCAGTTCTTC

j_gene: TRBJ1-1
abundance: -
d_gene: -
v_gene: TRBV5-1
CDR3aa: CASSSAEVDTEAFF
CDR3nt: TGCGCCAGCAGCTCGGCGGAGGTGGACACTGAAGCTTTCTTT

j_gene: TRBJ2-5
abundance: few
d_gene: TRBD1
v_gene: TRBV11-2
CDR3aa: CASSQWTGEETQYF
CDR3nt: TGTGCCAGCAGCCAATGGACAGGGGAGGAGACCCAGTACTTC

j_gene: TRBJ2-7
abundance: many
d_gene: -
v_gene: TRBV14
CDR3aa: CASRQGMYDEQYF
CDR3nt: TGTGCCAGCAGGCAGGGGATGTACGACGAGCAGTACTTC

j_gene: TRBJ2-3
abundance: few
d_gene: -
v_gene: TRBV5-1
CDR3aa: CASSLVTLTDTQYF
CDR3nt: TGCGCCAGCAGCTTAGTGACCCTCACAGATACGCAGTATTTT

j_gene: TRBJ1-2
abundance: -
d_gene: -
v_gene: TRBV7-9
CDR3aa: CASNDPYGYTF
CDR3nt: TGTGCCAGCAATGACCCCTATGGCTACACCTTC

j_gene: TRBJ2-1
abundance: -
d_gene: TRBD2
v_gene: TRBV7-3
CDR3aa: CASSSPGLAGTEQFF
CDR3nt: TGTGCCAGCAGCTCCCCAGGACTAGCGGGGACCGAGCAGTTCTTC

j_gene: TRBJ1-1
abundance: -
d_gene: -
v_gene: TRBV28
CDR3aa: CASNRVDTEAFF
CDR3nt: TGTGCCAGCAACAGGGTTGACACTGAAGCTTTCTTT

j_gene: TRBJ1-2
abundance: -
d_gene: -
v_gene: TRBV20-1
CDR3aa: CSARSSGVGYTF
CDR3nt: TGCAGTGCTAGATCCTCGGGGGTTGGCTACACCTTC